This T cell receptor (beta chain) was identified in a study of spatial heterogeneity in lung cancer. Overall study context: Each unique TCR and UMI combination was seen more than ten times on average in raw reads. Overall study results and limits: Ubiquitous expanded tumor TCRs were observed in blood more at resection than follow-up.

The CDR3 is 14 residues long. Unmatched junction bases numbered 7, after V lost 5 bases and J lost 4 bases. In germline, CDR1 is SGHVS, CDR2 FQNEAQ. Each TCR cDNA molecule bore a unique molecular identifier. TCRdb processed the 5' RACE reads anew with MiXCR; each CDR3 protein has one entry. Of 20,000 to 25,000 distinct CDR3 sequences listed, over 3% are singletons. Time point: sample taken at primary tumor resection. Whole RNA was taken from tumor, nontumor lung or frozen PBMC; it was then sequenced unsorted. The donors, 70 to 80 patients with untreated early-stage non-small cell lung cancer, provided the samples. This clonotype was observed at least ten times. Its antigen is unknown.

The chain combines TRBV7-8 with TRBJ2-5, with TRBD2 matching over 7 bases. This TCR was recovered from a female donor with early-stage non-small cell lung cancer. This specimen was PBMCs, taken at surgery. CDR3 coding DNA: TGTGCCAGCAGCCCTCTGGGCGGGAGAGAGACCCAGTACTTC. Translation gives CASSPLGGRETQYF.